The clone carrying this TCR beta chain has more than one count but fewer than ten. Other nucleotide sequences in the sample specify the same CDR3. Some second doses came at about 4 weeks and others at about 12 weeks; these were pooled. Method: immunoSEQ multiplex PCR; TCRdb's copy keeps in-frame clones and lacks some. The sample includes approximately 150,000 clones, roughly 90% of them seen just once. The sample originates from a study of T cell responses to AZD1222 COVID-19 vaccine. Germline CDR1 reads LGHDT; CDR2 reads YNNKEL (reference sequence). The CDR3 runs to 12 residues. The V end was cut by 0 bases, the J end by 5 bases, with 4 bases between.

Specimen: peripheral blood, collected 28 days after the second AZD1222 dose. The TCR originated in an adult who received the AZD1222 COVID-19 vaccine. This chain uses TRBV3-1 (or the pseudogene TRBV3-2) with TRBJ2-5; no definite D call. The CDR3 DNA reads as TGTGCCAGCAGCCAAGACGGGGAGACCCAGTACTTC. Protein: CASSQDGETQYF.